Shown below are 20 T cell receptor beta chains from a single sample sequenced in a study of OX40 agonist ivuxolimab in advanced cancers. Profiled with immunoSEQ multiplex PCR; TCRdb holds only in-frame clones, not every one. Of some 130,000 clones detected, around 87% appear once; the ten largest clones hold about 0.55%. The sequenced sample was CD4+ or CD8+ T cells sorted from blood, obtained in a trial of the OX40 agonist ivuxolimab. These receptors were collected from an adult with an advanced solid tumor such as melanoma, head and neck, liver or kidney cancer.

To note about this clone: One junction end disagrees with the germline gene, perhaps due to a read error. The chain links TRBV10-2 to TRBJ1-5; 10 bases agree with TRBD1. Germline-derived CDR1 and CDR2 are WSHSY and SAAADI. There are 13 residues in the CDR3. Here the CDR3 reads CASSEDRTGGLYF. In nucleotides, the CDR3 is TGCGCCAGCAGTGAGGATCGGACAGGGGGTCTGTATTTT.

The rearrangement links TRBV28 to TRBJ1-2, with D unresolved. Trimming took off 4 bases at V and 4 bases at J, with 4 bases between the two ends. Germline lookup yields CDR1 MDHEN and CDR2 SYDVKM. The CDR3 contains 11 residues. This chain's CDR3 is CASSSVYGYTF. The DNA for the CDR3 is TGTGCCAGCAGTTCAGTCTATGGCTACACCTTC.

The chain combines TRBV5-1 with TRBJ1-4; unclear D gene. The CDR3 has 14 amino acids. V gave up 2 bases and J gave up 0 bases, with 5 bases separating them. Germline values: CDR1 SGHRS, CDR2 YFSETQ. The chain's CDR3 is CASSFSATNEKLFF. In nucleotides, the CDR3 is TGCGCCAGCAGCTTTTCCGCAACTAATGAAAAACTGTTTTTT.

The CDR3 DNA is TGCGCCAGCAGCTTACAGGGGAGCTCTGGAAACACCATATATTTT. Encoded protein: CASSLQGSSGNTIYF. V and J are TRBV5-1 and TRBJ1-3; TRBD1 agrees at 7 bases. Germline CDR1 SGHRS, CDR2 YFSETQ. Trimming removed 2 bases from V and 0 bases from J; junction bases left unmatched: 2. There are 15 residues in the CDR3.

J is TRBJ1-5 and V is TRBV7-2; maybe TRBD1 (6 bases). CDR3 length: 12 residues. Germline CDR1 reads SGHTA; CDR2 reads FQGNSA. Trimming took 10 bases from V and 3 from J, leaving 10 bases between them. This chain's CDR3 is CATTGNNQPQHF. The CDR3 region has the DNA TGTGCCACCACAGGGAACAATCAGCCCCAGCATTTT.

The chain has TRBV5-4 and TRBJ2-3; perhaps D is TRBD1 or TRBD2 (5 bases each). The V and J ends lost 3 bases and 4 bases respectively, with 15 bases between them. This CDR3 is 15 amino acids long. Germline V gene lookup returns CDR1 SGHNT and CDR2 YYREEE (reference sequence). CDR3 DNA: TGTGCCAGCAGCTCCCCGGGACGCAGTTCAGATACGCAGTATTTT. It yields the protein CASSSPGRSSDTQYF.

V and J are TRBV9 and TRBJ1-1; D not certain. CDR1 and CDR2 from the germline V gene are SGDLS and YYNGEE. Trimming shortened V by 4 bases and J by 5 bases, and 12 bases separated the two germline ends. CDR3 length: 13 residues. The CDR3 bases are TGTGCCAGCAGCTCAATCCGAGGGACTGAAGCTTTCTTT. Its protein product is CASSSIRGTEAFF.

J is TRBJ1-2 and V is TRBV28; 7 bases map to TRBD1. CDR3 length: 14 residues. CDR1 is MDHEN and CDR2 is SYDVKM in the germline V gene. The V gene end was trimmed by 6 bases and the J gene end by 5 bases; junction bases not matched to a gene: 9. The CDR3 DNA follows: TGTGCCAGCAGCGAGGGGCAGGGGGGATATGGCTACACCTTC. Translation: CASSEGQGGYGYTF.

This clone appeared a single time. J is TRBJ2-6 and V is TRBV28, with no clear D. V was cut by 1 base and J by 0 bases, with 4 bases left in between. The CDR3 contains 15 residues. The V gene's germline CDR1 is MDHEN and CDR2 SYDVKM. The CDR3 loop is CASSLLVSGANVLTF. The CDR3 DNA reads TGTGCCAGCAGTTTATTAGTCTCTGGGGCCAACGTCCTGACTTTC.

The gene calls are TRBV7-3 and TRBJ2-2; the match to TRBD1 covers 10 bases. Germline V gene lookup returns CDR1 SGHTA and CDR2 FQGTGA. The CDR3 length is 15 residues. J lost 4 bases, V lost 5 bases, and 4 bases had no gene match. In DNA form, the CDR3 reads TGTGCCAGCAGCCCGGGACAGGGGACCACCGGGGAGCTGTTTTTT. As protein: CASSPGQGTTGELFF.

J is TRBJ2-7 and V is TRBV10-2, with a weak D call TRBD1 (6 bases). V dropped 0 bases and J dropped 3 bases, with 9 bases sitting between them. CDR3 length equals 14 residues. The germline V gene encodes CDR1 WSHSY and CDR2 SAAADI. Here the CDR3 reads CASSESRGYYEQYF. Here the CDR3 DNA reads TGCGCCAGCAGTGAGTCCAGGGGATACTACGAGCAGTACTTC.

The count of this clone is one. The V and J genes are TRBV6-1 and TRBJ1-2; D call uncertain. CDR3 length equals 12 residues. Trimming removed 4 bases from V and 5 bases from J, with 8 bases in between. The germline V gene has CDR1 MNHNS and CDR2 SASEGT. The CDR3 protein is CASSGLPYGYTF. The CDR3 DNA follows: TGTGCCAGCAGTGGCCTCCCGTATGGCTACACCTTC.

This rearrangement joins TRBV27 to TRBJ1-2; D is unresolved. Trimming left V 5 bases short and J 2 bases short, with 6 bases between. The CDR3 is made up of 12 amino acids. Germline-derived CDR1 and CDR2 are MNHEY and SMNVEV (reference sequence). This CDR3 reads CASSSQNYGYTF. CDR3 bases: TGTGCCAGCAGTAGCCAGAACTATGGCTACACCTTC.

V usage is TRBV21-1 and J usage is TRBJ2-3; TRBD2, the table's D call, lacks a check against the DNA. TRBV21-1 is a pseudogene locus. This CDR3 region has 16 residues. CDR3 in amino acids: CASRTRGLGKTDTQYF. For the CDR3, the DNA is TGTGCCAGCAGAACCCGGGGACTAGGTAAAACAGATACGCAGTATTTT.

V and J are TRBV19 and TRBJ1-5; the D gene is possibly TRBD1 (5 bases). V was cut by 8 bases and J by 6 bases, with 14 bases left in between. Germline-derived CDR1 and CDR2 are LNHDA and SQIVND (reference sequence). The CDR3 loop spans 13 amino acids. CDR3 loop: CASGKGERQPQHF. The CDR3 DNA sequence: TGTGCCAGTGGCAAAGGGGAGCGTCAGCCCCAGCATTTT.

The gene calls are TRBV7-2 and TRBJ1-2; 9 nucleotides align to TRBD1. V lost 5 bases, J lost 7 bases, and 8 bases stayed unmatched. The CDR3 loop spans 14 amino acids. Germline CDR1 and CDR2: SGHTA and FQGNSA. CDR3 DNA sequence: TGTGCCAGCAGCCCACGGGACAGGGTGCTTGGCTACACCTTC. It specifies CASSPRDRVLGYTF.

The gene calls are TRBV25-1 and TRBJ1-2; D is unresolved. This CDR3 has 12 amino acids. The germline V gene encodes CDR1 MGHDK and CDR2 SYGVNS. Trimming took off 6 bases at V and 0 bases at J, with 5 bases between the two ends. The CDR3 DNA follows: TGTGCCAGCAGCCGAACTAACTATGGCTACACCTTC. Translation gives CASSRTNYGYTF.

The rearrangement uses TRBV30 and TRBJ2-2; D unclear. CDR1 and CDR2 (germline): GTSNPN, SVGIG (reference sequence). V was shortened by 4 bases and J by 6 bases, with 3 bases between the two germline ends. The CDR3 spans 10 residues. The CDR3 reads CAWKSGELFF. The DNA for the CDR3 is TGTGCCTGGAAATCCGGGGAGCTGTTTTTT.

The chain is built from TRBV7-9 and TRBJ2-1; 9 bases are a match to TRBD1. V lost 5 bases and J lost 7; bases outside the gene matches: 9. CDR1 and CDR2 (germline): SEHNR, FQNEAQ (reference sequence). The CDR3 has 15 amino acids. The CDR3 region is CASSPPGQGGNEQFF. As DNA, the CDR3 is TGTGCCAGCAGCCCCCCGGGACAGGGAGGGAATGAGCAGTTCTTC.

CDR3 protein: CASSQALAGGLKEQYF. In DNA, the CDR3 is TGTGCCAGCAGCCAGGCTCTAGCGGGGGGGCTAAAAGAGCAGTACTTC. The V and J genes are TRBV4-2 and TRBJ2-7; the match to TRBD2 covers 12 bases. The V gene's germline CDR1 is LGHNA and CDR2 YNFKEQ. The CDR3 is 16 amino acids. V lost 3 bases and J lost 7; bases outside the gene matches: 10.